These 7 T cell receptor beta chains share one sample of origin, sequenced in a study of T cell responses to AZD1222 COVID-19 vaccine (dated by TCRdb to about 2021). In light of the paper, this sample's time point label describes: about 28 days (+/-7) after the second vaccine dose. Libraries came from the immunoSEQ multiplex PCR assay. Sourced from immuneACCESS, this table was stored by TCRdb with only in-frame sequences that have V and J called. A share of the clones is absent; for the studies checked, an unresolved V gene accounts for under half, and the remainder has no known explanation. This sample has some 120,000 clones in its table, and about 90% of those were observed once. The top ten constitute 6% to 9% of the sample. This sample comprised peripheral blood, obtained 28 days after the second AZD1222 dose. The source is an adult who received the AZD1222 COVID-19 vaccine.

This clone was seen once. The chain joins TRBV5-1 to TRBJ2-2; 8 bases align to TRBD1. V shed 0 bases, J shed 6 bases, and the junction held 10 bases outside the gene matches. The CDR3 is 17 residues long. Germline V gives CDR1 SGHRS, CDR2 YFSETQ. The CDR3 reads CASSLAASRGRAGELFF. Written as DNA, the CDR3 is TGCGCCAGCAGCTTGGCGGCGTCCAGGGGGCGGGCCGGGGAGCTGTTTTTT.

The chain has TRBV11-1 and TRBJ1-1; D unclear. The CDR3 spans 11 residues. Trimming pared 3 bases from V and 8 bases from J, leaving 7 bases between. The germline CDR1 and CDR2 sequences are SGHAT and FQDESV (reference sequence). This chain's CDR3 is CASSLVGEAFF. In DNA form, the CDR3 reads TGTGCCAGCAGCTTGGTGGGAGAAGCTTTCTTT.

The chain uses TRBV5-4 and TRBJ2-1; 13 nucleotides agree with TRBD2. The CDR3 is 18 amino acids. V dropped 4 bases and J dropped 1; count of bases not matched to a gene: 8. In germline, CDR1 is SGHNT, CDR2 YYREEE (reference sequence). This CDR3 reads CASSLRTSGRGSYNEQFF. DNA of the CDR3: TGTGCCAGCAGCCTAAGGACTAGCGGGAGAGGGTCCTACAATGAGCAGTTCTTC.

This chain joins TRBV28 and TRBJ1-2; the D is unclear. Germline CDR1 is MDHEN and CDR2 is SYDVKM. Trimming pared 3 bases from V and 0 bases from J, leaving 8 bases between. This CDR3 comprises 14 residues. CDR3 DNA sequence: TGTGCCAGCAGTTTGGGCGTAGCTAACTATGGCTACACCTTC. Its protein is CASSLGVANYGYTF.

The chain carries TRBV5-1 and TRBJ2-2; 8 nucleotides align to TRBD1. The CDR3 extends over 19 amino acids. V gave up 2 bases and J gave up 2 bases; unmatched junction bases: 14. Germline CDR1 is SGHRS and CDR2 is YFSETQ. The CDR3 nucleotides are TGCGCCAGCAGCTTAAACGTTGATACCGGGACAGGTAACACCGGGGAGCTGTTTTTT. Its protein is CASSLNVDTGTGNTGELFF.

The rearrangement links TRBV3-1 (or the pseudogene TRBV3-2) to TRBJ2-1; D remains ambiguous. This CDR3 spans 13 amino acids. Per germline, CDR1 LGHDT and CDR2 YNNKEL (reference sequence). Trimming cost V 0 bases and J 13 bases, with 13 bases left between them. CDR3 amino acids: CASSQDVTADQFF. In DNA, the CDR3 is TGTGCCAGCAGCCAAGATGTAACCGCAGATCAGTTCTTC.

The CDR3 DNA follows: TGTGCCAGCAGTTCCACAGGGAGGGACTTGAACACTGAAGCTTTCTTT. Amino acid sequence: CASSSTGRDLNTEAFF. The chain employs TRBV2 and TRBJ1-1; maybe TRBD1 (6 bases). With 5 bases removed from V and 0 bases from J, the gap between germline ends came to 16 bases. The germline V gene has CDR1 SNHLY and CDR2 FYNNEI. The CDR3 is made up of 16 amino acids.